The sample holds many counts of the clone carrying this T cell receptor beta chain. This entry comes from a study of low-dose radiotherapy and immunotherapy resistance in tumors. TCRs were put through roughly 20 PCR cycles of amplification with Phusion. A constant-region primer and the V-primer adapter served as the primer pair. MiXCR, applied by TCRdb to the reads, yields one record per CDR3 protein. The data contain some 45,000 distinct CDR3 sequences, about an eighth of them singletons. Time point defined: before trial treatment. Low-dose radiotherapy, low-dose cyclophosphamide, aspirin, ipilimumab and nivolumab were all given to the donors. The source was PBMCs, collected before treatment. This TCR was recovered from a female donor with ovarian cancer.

The CDR3 coding sequence is TGTGCCAGCAGCGCGAGCGGGAGGGGAGACTACAATGAGCAGTTCTTC. As protein: CASSASGRGDYNEQFF. The J gene is TRBJ2-1, the V gene TRBV9; TRBD2 matches 10 bases. The CDR3 sequence is 16 residues long. Germline V gene data show CDR1 as SGDLS and CDR2 as YYNGEE. V lost 3 bases, J lost 3 bases, and 6 bases stayed unmatched. The whole variable domain, filled in from reference TRBV9 and TRBJ2-1, reads DSGVTQTPKHLITATGQRVTLRCSPRSGDLSVYWYQQSLDQGLQFLIQYYNGEERAKGNILERFSAQQFPDLHSELNLSSLELGDSALYFCASSASGRGDYNEQFFGPGTRLTVL.